These 21 T cell receptor beta chains were all obtained from the same sample, sequenced in a study of shared clonotypes between healthy human individuals. This table comes from immunoSEQ multiplex PCR, and its TCRdb copy is limited to in-frame clones, with some not included. The table has around 940,000 clones, roughly 72% seen once; the top ten hold roughly 1.5%. Sequencing was carried out using memory CD4+ T cells sorted from blood. Subset denoted: CD45RA-negative fraction. These receptors were obtained from a man younger than 35 in good health.

The CDR3 region has the DNA TGTGCCAGCAGTAAGACTAGCGGGGGACAACAGTTTTACGAGCAGTACTTC. This gives the protein CASSKTSGGQQFYEQYF. V gene TRBV27 combines with J gene TRBJ2-7; TRBD2 aligns across 12 bases. The junction had 12 bases not matched to a gene; V was cut back by 5 bases and J by 4 bases. The germline CDR1 and CDR2 sequences are MNHEY and SMNVEV (reference sequence). The CDR3 sequence is 17 residues long.

This sequence joins TRBV7-9 and TRBJ2-5; D is perhaps TRBD1 (5 bases). The CDR3 totals 13 residues. The germline V and J ends were trimmed by 4 bases and 5 bases, with 11 bases remaining between them. Per the germline V gene, CDR1 is SEHNR and CDR2 is FQNEAQ (reference sequence). CDR3 coding DNA: TGTGCCAGCAGCTATGTCAGGGCGGAGACCCAGTACTTC. It translates to CASSYVRAETQYF.

This chain uses TRBV9 with TRBJ2-7; TRBD1 might be the D (5 bases). V gave up 0 bases and J gave up 6 bases, with 10 bases separating them. Germline assignment: CDR1 SGDLS and CDR2 YYNGEE. The CDR3 is made up of 13 amino acids. The DNA of the CDR3 is TGTGCCAGCAGCGTAGTTCCAGGGCTCGAGCAGTACTTC. It codes for CASSVVPGLEQYF.

Concerning this clone: It differs at one base from a far larger clone, so likely a read error. Other nucleotide sequences from this sample produce the same CDR3. The chain carries TRBV7-2 and TRBJ1-2; possible D gene TRBD1, 6 bases. Germline values: CDR1 SGHTA, CDR2 FQGNSA. The CDR3 sequence is 16 residues long. With 0 bases removed from V and 7 bases from J, the gap between germline ends came to 18 bases. Here the CDR3 reads CASSLAGLGGVGGYTF. The CDR3 nucleotides are TGTGCCAGCAGCTTAGCGGGGTTAGGGGGAGTGGGTGGCTACACCTTC.

The chain links TRBV28 to TRBJ1-5, with D tentatively TRBD1 (5 bases). Germline CDR1 is MDHEN and CDR2 is SYDVKM. The V and J ends lost 3 bases and 6 bases respectively, with 21 bases between them. The CDR3 has 17 residues. The CDR3 is CASSFVRVGFGVQPQHF. The CDR3 DNA sequence: TGTGCCAGCAGTTTTGTCAGGGTAGGTTTCGGCGTTCAGCCCCAGCATTTT.

In regard to this clone: The same CDR3 also results from other DNA sequences found in this sample. The chain combines TRBV6-6 with TRBJ2-7; maybe TRBD2 (6 bases). This CDR3 region has 14 residues. The ends were cut back, 2 bases at V and 3 bases at J, with 11 bases in the middle. Germline V gene data show CDR1 as MNHNY and CDR2 as SVGAGI (reference sequence). CDR3 protein: CASSYELARYEQYF. Written as DNA, the CDR3 is TGTGCCAGCAGTTACGAACTAGCCCGCTACGAGCAGTACTTC.

The rearrangement joins TRBV27 to TRBJ2-1; TRBD2 agrees at 11 bases. Looked up from germline, CDR1 is MNHEY and CDR2 is SMNVEV (reference sequence). This CDR3 region has 16 residues. J was trimmed by 2 bases and V by 5 bases; bases with no gene match: 5. This chain's CDR3 is CASSRLAGGAYNEQFF. The DNA for the CDR3 is TGTGCCAGCAGTCGGCTAGCGGGGGGAGCCTACAATGAGCAGTTCTTC.

In nucleotides, the CDR3 is TGTGCCAGCAGTCCAGATGGGGGCATTCAGTACTTC. Translating it yields CASSPDGGIQYF. V usage is TRBV28 and J usage is TRBJ2-4; D possibly uses TRBD1 or TRBD2 (5 bases each). The CDR3 contains 12 residues. The germline V and J ends were trimmed by 5 bases and 9 bases, with 11 bases remaining between them. Germline CDR1 MDHEN, CDR2 SYDVKM.

The chain has TRBV9 and TRBJ2-3; D unclear. This CDR3 comprises 16 residues. Germline CDR1 reads SGDLS; CDR2 reads YYNGEE. The germline V and J ends were trimmed by 0 bases and 4 bases, with 15 bases remaining between them. Written as DNA, the CDR3 is TGTGCCAGCAGCGTAGGCTCCCAGCGATGGGCAGATACGCAGTATTTT. This gives the protein CASSVGSQRWADTQYF.

The chain uses TRBV5-1 and TRBJ2-7; D unresolved. The CDR3 spans 13 residues. The V end lost 4 bases, the J end lost 6 bases, and 14 bases lay between the germline ends. The germline V gene has CDR1 SGHRS and CDR2 YFSETQ. The CDR3 spells CASSNRPSGEQYF. In nucleotides, the CDR3 is TGCGCCAGCAGCAACCGGCCGAGTGGCGAGCAGTACTTC.

The chain joins TRBV6-5 to TRBJ2-2; 7 bases line up with TRBD1. The germline gives CDR1 MNHEY, CDR2 SVGAGI. Trimming took 4 bases from V and 0 from J; bases not matched to a gene: 5. The CDR3 sequence is 16 residues long. This chain's CDR3 is CASSSRGWANTGELFF. CDR3 nucleotide sequence: TGTGCCAGCAGTTCCAGGGGGTGGGCGAACACCGGGGAGCTGTTTTTT.

The chain combines TRBV5-1 with TRBJ1-1; D unresolved. CDR1 and CDR2 from the germline V gene are SGHRS and YFSETQ. The CDR3 extends over 15 amino acids. Trimming cost V 0 bases and J 0 bases, with 9 bases left between them. The CDR3 nucleotides read TGCGCCAGCAGCTTGGGGGGTCTCTTGAACACTGAAGCTTTCTTT. It specifies CASSLGGLLNTEAFF.

V gene TRBV9 combines with J gene TRBJ2-3, with D uncertain. The V and J ends lost 4 bases and 3 bases respectively, with 6 bases between them. Germline CDR1 is SGDLS and CDR2 is YYNGEE. The CDR3 is 12 amino acids. Here the CDR3 DNA reads TGTGCCAGCAGCTTCGATACAGATACGCAGTATTTT. Protein: CASSFDTDTQYF. The full variable domain, rest sourced from reference TRBV9 and TRBJ2-3, is DSGVTQTPKHLITATGQRVTLRCSPRSGDLSVYWYQQSLDQGLQFLIQYYNGEERAKGNILERFSAQQFPDLHSELNLSSLELGDSALYFCASSFDTDTQYFGPGTRLTVL.

The chain is built from TRBV5-1 and TRBJ1-5; D is uncertain. CDR1 and CDR2 (germline): SGHRS, YFSETQ. Deletions cut 4 bases from V and 0 bases from J, with 8 bases between. The CDR3 runs 14 residues. CDR3: CASSPGPSNQPQHF. CDR3 nucleotide sequence: TGCGCCAGCAGCCCTGGACCTAGCAATCAGCCCCAGCATTTT.

This chain joins TRBV25-1 and TRBJ2-1; perhaps TRBD2 as D (6 bases). The V end lost 4 bases, the J end lost 8 bases, and 9 bases lay between the germline ends. The germline CDR1 and CDR2 sequences are MGHDK and SYGVNS. The CDR3 runs to 12 residues. In DNA, the CDR3 is TGTGCCAGCAGTGCCGGGGGACATGAGCAGTTCTTC. Translating it yields CASSAGGHEQFF.

The V call is TRBV7-3, the J call TRBJ2-5, with D possibly being TRBD2 (6 bases). V was clipped by 5 bases and J by 7 bases, with 17 bases between them. Germline V gene lookup returns CDR1 SGHTA and CDR2 FQGTGA. This CDR3 contains 14 residues. The CDR3 reads CASSPMALGGTQYF. As DNA, the CDR3 is TGTGCCAGCAGCCCCATGGCCCTGGGAGGGACCCAGTACTTC.

This clone occurred a few times. The chain is built from TRBV7-9 and TRBJ1-1, with 7 bases aligning to TRBD1. The CDR3 spans 14 residues. V trimming: 3 bases; J trimming: 5 bases; junction bases outside the gene matches: 6. CDR1 and CDR2 from the germline V gene are SEHNR and FQNEAQ (reference sequence). CDR3 bases: TGTGCCAGCAGCTTTTCAGGGGGTAAGACTGAAGCTTTCTTT. Translated: CASSFSGGKTEAFF. Together with reference TRBV7-9 and TRBJ1-1, the CDR3 gives the full variable domain: DTGVSQNPRHKITKRGQNVTFRCDPISEHNRLYWYRQTLGQGPEFLTYFQNEAQLEKSRLLSDRFSAERPKGSFSTLEIQRTEQGDSAMYLCASSFSGGKTEAFFGQGTRLTVV.

The J gene is TRBJ1-2, the V gene TRBV29-1; a weak D match, TRBD1 (6 bases). This CDR3 is 13 amino acids long. CDR1 and CDR2 (germline): SQVTM, ANQGSEA. V shed 8 bases and J shed 7 bases, with 20 bases lying between them. This CDR3 reads CSIRTTGYGGYTF. CDR3 DNA sequence: TGCAGCATTCGGACCACAGGGTATGGTGGCTACACCTTC.

This clone was recorded only once. The same CDR3 arises from other DNA sequences in this sample as well. The V gene is TRBV5-1, the J gene TRBJ2-1; D is perhaps TRBD1 (5 bases). Germline assignment: CDR1 SGHRS and CDR2 YFSETQ. The CDR3 has 15 residues. The V gene lost 0 bases and the J gene lost 2 bases, with 9 bases spanning the gap. As DNA, the CDR3 is TGCGCCAGCAGCTTGGAACCAGGGACCTACAATGAGCAGTTCTTC. It translates to CASSLEPGTYNEQFF.

V is TRBV5-4 and J is TRBJ2-3, with 8 bases lining up with TRBD2. The length of the CDR3 is 15 residues. The V segment lost 2 bases and the J segment 4 bases; nucleotides outside the gene matches: 6. Germline lookup yields CDR1 SGHNT and CDR2 YYREEE (reference sequence). DNA of the CDR3: TGTGCCAGCAGCTTTGTTAGCGGGACGGCAGATACGCAGTATTTT. It codes for CASSFVSGTADTQYF.

In its sample, this clone was seen once. Written as DNA, the CDR3 is TGTGCCAGCAGGGCCACCGGGACAGGTTATGGCTACACCTTC. This gives the protein CASRATGTGYGYTF. J is TRBJ1-2 and V is TRBV6-1, with TRBD1 identical over 8 bases. CDR1 is MNHNS, CDR2 SASEGT, per germline. V lost 6 bases and J lost 5; bases outside the gene matches: 8. This CDR3 spans 14 amino acids.